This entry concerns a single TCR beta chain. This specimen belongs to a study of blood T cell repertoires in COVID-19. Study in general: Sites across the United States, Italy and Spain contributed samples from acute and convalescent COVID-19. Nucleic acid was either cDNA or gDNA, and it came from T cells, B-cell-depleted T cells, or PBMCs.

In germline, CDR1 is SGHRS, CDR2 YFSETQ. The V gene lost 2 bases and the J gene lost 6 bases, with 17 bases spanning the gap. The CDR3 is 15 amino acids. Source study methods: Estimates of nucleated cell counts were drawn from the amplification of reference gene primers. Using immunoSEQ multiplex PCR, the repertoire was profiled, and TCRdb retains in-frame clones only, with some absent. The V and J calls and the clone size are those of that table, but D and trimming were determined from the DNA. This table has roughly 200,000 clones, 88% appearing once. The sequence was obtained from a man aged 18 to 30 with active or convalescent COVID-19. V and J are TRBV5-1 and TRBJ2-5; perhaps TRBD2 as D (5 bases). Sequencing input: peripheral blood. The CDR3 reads CASSFGHVRGQTQYF. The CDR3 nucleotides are TGCGCCAGCAGCTTTGGTCACGTTCGGGGTCAGACCCAGTACTTC.